The entry below gives a single TCR beta chain sequence along with its context. The record originates from a study of shared clonotypes between healthy human individuals. Study overall: CD4 naive cells filled three plates per donor, CD4 memory three, CD8 naive two and CD8 memory one.

Using immunoSEQ multiplex PCR, the repertoire was profiled, and TCRdb retains in-frame clones only, with some absent. The sample includes 1.4 million to 1.5 million clones, around 97% of them seen just once. Germline CDR1 is KGHSH and CDR2 is LQKENI. V shed 6 bases and J 8 bases; nucleotides not matched to a gene: 13. The CDR3 length is 17 residues. V usage is TRBV18 and J usage is TRBJ2-2; 12 positions agree with TRBD2. The source of this sequence is a man in his thirties or forties in good health. The specimen was naive CD4+ T cells sorted from blood. Subset in this sample: CD45RA+ positively selected. The CDR3 region is CASSPTTSGSTSGELFF. The CDR3 DNA is TGTGCCAGCTCCCCCACGACTAGCGGGAGTACTTCGGGGGAGCTGTTTTTT. Supplemented by reference TRBV18 and TRBJ2-2, the full variable domain reads NAGVMQNPRHLVRRRGQEARLRCSPMKGHSHVYWYRQLPEEGLKFMVYLQKENIIDESGMPKERFSAEFPKEGPSILRIQQVVRGDSAAYFCASSPTTSGSTSGELFFGEGSRLTVL.